The 28 T cell receptor beta chains presented below share a single source sample, sequenced in a study of CD8 T cells in ankylosing spondylitis (dated by TCRdb to about 2017). Overall study outcomes, separate from this receptor: A TCR beta motif made up of several highly homologous amino acid variants appeared to be characteristic of blood from ankylosing spondylitis patients.

The library was made by 5' RACE. TCRdb records Illumina HiSeq 2500 as the sequencer. TCRdb applied fastp at Q25 and MiXCR to the public reads, then kept only in-frame beta chains. CDR3 protein duplicates are merged, each entry listing the most common genes and DNA. The sample profile shows around 490,000 distinct CDR3 sequences; less than 6% of them were found once. Of the sample, under 4.5% falls within the top ten clones. These receptors have no known antigen. Sequenced: blood, either unsorted or a sorted T cell fraction (not recorded which). The receptors shown here come from a male donor with ankylosing spondylitis.

There are many counts of this clonotype. CDR3 region: CASSERYEGAGYTF. In nucleotides, the CDR3 is TGTGCCAGCAGTGAACGCTATGAAGGGGCCGGCTACACCTTC. The V call is TRBV6-1, the J call TRBJ1-2; weak D call: TRBD1 (5 bases). Germline assignment: CDR1 MNHNS and CDR2 SASEGT. Trimming stripped 2 bases from V and 8 bases from J, with 15 bases between. CDR3 length: 14 residues.

Many counts were recorded for this clonotype. V is TRBV28 and J is TRBJ2-5; D unresolved. Deletions cut 7 bases from V and 5 bases from J, with 11 bases between. The V gene's germline CDR1 is MDHEN and CDR2 SYDVKM. This CDR3 contains 12 residues. The CDR3: CASKQVGETQYF. The CDR3 nucleotides read TGTGCCAGCAAACAAGTGGGGGAGACCCAGTACTTC.

This clonotype was observed many times. This chain uses TRBV12-3 or TRBV12-4 with TRBJ2-5; TRBD1 or TRBD2 may be the D gene (5 bases each). Trimming took 3 bases from V and 1 from J, leaving 9 bases between them. The CDR3 loop spans 14 amino acids. CDR3: CASSFGAAQETQYF. DNA for the CDR3: TGTGCCAGCAGTTTCGGGGCGGCCCAAGAGACCCAGTACTTC.

This clonotype was picked up many times. An end of the junction does not agree with germline; a read error may underlie this. This chain links TRBV7-2 with TRBJ1-6; no clear D gene. This CDR3 has 15 amino acids. The germline V gene encodes CDR1 SGHTA and CDR2 FQGNSA. The CDR3 DNA is TGTGCCAGCAGCTTAAGGAGCTCCAATAATTCACCCCTCCACTTT. It specifies CASSLRSSNNSPLHF.

Many counts were recorded for this clonotype. The genes are TRBV5-1 and TRBJ2-7, with D uncertain. The CDR3 extends over 13 amino acids. V lost 2 bases to trimming and J lost 2 bases, with 8 bases between them. CDR1 is SGHRS, CDR2 YFSETQ, per germline. The CDR3 sequence is CASSLGPAYEQYF. The CDR3 DNA reads as TGCGCCAGCAGCTTAGGCCCTGCCTACGAGCAGTACTTC.

In its sample, this clonotype was seen many times. J is TRBJ1-3 and V is TRBV7-2; 8 bases fit TRBD1. CDR3 size: 15 residues. V lost 6 bases, J lost 2 bases, and 6 bases stayed unmatched. The germline CDR1 and CDR2 sequences are SGHTA and FQGNSA. In DNA form, the CDR3 reads TGTGCCAGCAGACTCGGACAGGGAGCTGGAAACACCATATATTTT. Its translation: CASRLGQGAGNTIYF.

In its sample, this clonotype was seen a few times. The chain couples TRBV18 to TRBJ1-3; D unresolved. V shed 3 bases and J shed 4 bases, with 10 bases lying between them. The CDR3 covers 14 residues. The germline V gene encodes CDR1 KGHSH and CDR2 LQKENI. CDR3 loop: CASSPTGIGNTIYF. DNA of the CDR3: TGTGCCAGCTCACCGACCGGGATAGGAAACACCATATATTTT.

The rearrangement uses TRBV24-1 and TRBJ2-2, with D maybe TRBD2 (5 bases). The V gene's germline CDR1 is KGHDR and CDR2 SFDVKD. V was clipped by 1 base and J by 8 bases, with 7 bases between them. This CDR3 has 13 residues. Written as DNA, the CDR3 is TGTGCCACCAGTGATTTTTCGGGGGGGGAGCTGTTTTTT. It specifies CATSDFSGGELFF.

Comments on this clonotype: A junction boundary mismatches the germline segment, possibly from a read error. This CDR3 is CCASSIEVAVSSYNEQFF. As DNA, the CDR3 is TGCTGTGCTAGTTCAATCGAGGTAGCTGTTAGCTCCTACAATGAGCAGTTCTTC. The rearrangement links TRBV20-1 to TRBJ2-1; D unclear. The length of the CDR3 is 18 residues. Germline V gene data show CDR1 as DFQATT and CDR2 as SNEGSKA (reference sequence).

The sample holds a few counts of this clonotype. The rearrangement joins TRBV7-2 to TRBJ2-1; D remains ambiguous. The CDR3 length is 14 residues. Germline V gives CDR1 SGHTA, CDR2 FQGNSA. Trimming cost V 2 bases and J 8 bases, with 13 bases left between them. The DNA for the CDR3 is TGTGCCAGCAGCTTACTTAGCCGAGGCGATGAGCAGTTCTTC. This translates into CASSLLSRGDEQFF.

This clonotype was observed many times. The CDR3 region is CASTLAGGFQETQYF. The CDR3 DNA is TGTGCCAGCACCTTAGCGGGGGGTTTCCAAGAGACCCAGTACTTC. This chain connects TRBV6-1 to TRBJ2-5, with 10 nucleotides matching TRBD2. There are 15 residues in the CDR3. Trimming took 7 bases from V and 1 from J; bases not matched to a gene: 6. Germline CDR1 reads MNHNS; CDR2 reads SASEGT.

The table lists this clonotype with many counts. The rearrangement links TRBV12-3 or TRBV12-4 to TRBJ1-2; D unresolved. The V end lost 11 bases, the J end lost 2 bases, and 9 bases lay between the germline ends. The CDR3 length is 11 residues. CDR3 in amino acids: CASAANYGYTF. CDR3 nucleotides: TGTGCCTCGGCAGCGAACTATGGCTACACCTTC.

This clonotype was seen at least ten times. The V call is TRBV9, the J call TRBJ2-7, with D tentatively TRBD2 (6 bases). The CDR3 runs to 15 residues. V gave up 0 bases and J gave up 4 bases, with 14 bases separating them. The V gene's germline CDR1 is SGDLS and CDR2 YYNGEE. The DNA for the CDR3 is TGTGCCAGCAGCGTAGGGGACTCTCCAGTTTACGAGCAGTACTTC. Its translation: CASSVGDSPVYEQYF.

The table lists this clonotype with many counts. CDR3 DNA: TGTGCCAGCAGTTGGGGACAGAGCTCCTACGAGCAGTACTTC. Translating gives CASSWGQSSYEQYF. The gene calls are TRBV27 and TRBJ2-7, with 7 bases that match TRBD1. The germline CDR1 and CDR2 sequences are MNHEY and SMNVEV (reference sequence). This CDR3 is 14 amino acids long. V trimming: 4 bases; J trimming: 0 bases; junction bases outside the gene matches: 3.

This clonotype came up many times. The genes are TRBV7-9 and TRBJ1-1; possibly TRBD1 for D (5 bases). The CDR3 extends over 17 amino acids. The germline CDR1 and CDR2 sequences are SEHNR and FQNEAQ (reference sequence). V lost 1 base, J lost 0 bases, and 15 bases lay in between. The CDR3 loop is CASSLVRTSDMNTEAFF. The CDR3 nucleotides are TGTGCCAGCAGCTTAGTTCGGACAAGTGACATGAACACTGAAGCTTTCTTT.

There are many counts of this clonotype. CDR3 DNA sequence: TGTGCCAGCACCCCCGGGAGGGGGAGGGCCAAAAACATTCAGTACTTC. Translating it yields CASTPGRGRAKNIQYF. This rearrangement joins TRBV12-3 or TRBV12-4 to TRBJ2-4; 8 bases map to TRBD2. The CDR3 contains 16 residues. With 7 bases clipped from V and 1 base from J, the junction kept 9 bases outside the gene matches.

The chain is built from TRBV6-1 and TRBJ1-1; 8 bases fit TRBD1. The CDR3 covers 14 residues. Unmatched junction bases numbered 5, after V lost 7 bases and J lost 1 base. CDR1 MNHNS and CDR2 SASEGT come from the germline V gene. CDR3 protein: CASTQDRANTEAFF. CDR3 bases: TGTGCCAGCACTCAGGACAGGGCGAACACTGAAGCTTTCTTT.

For this clonotype: Being one base from a much bigger clone, this may be a read error. The rearrangement joins TRBV10-3 to TRBJ1-1; D is possibly TRBD1 (5 bases). Germline CDR1 is ENHRY and CDR2 is SYGVKD. The ends were cut back, 6 bases at V and 6 bases at J, with 14 bases in the middle. The CDR3 extends over 13 amino acids. CDR3 sequence: CAIREGQQAEAFF. The CDR3 DNA sequence: TGTGCCATCAGGGAGGGGCAACAGGCTGAAGCTTTCTTT.

This clonotype has a count of ten or more. This sequence joins TRBV7-9 and TRBJ1-2; TRBD1 aligns across 7 bases. Germline V gene sequence: CDR1 SEHNR, CDR2 FQNEAQ (reference sequence). J was trimmed by 6 bases and V by 5 bases; bases with no gene match: 3. There are 12 residues in the CDR3. The CDR3 sequence is CASSLGTDGYTF. The CDR3 bases are TGTGCCAGCAGCCTCGGGACAGATGGCTACACCTTC. The variable domain in full, completed from reference TRBV7-9 and TRBJ1-2, reads DTGVSQNPRHKITKRGQNVTFRCDPISEHNRLYWYRQTLGQGPEFLTYFQNEAQLEKSRLLSDRFSAERPKGSFSTLEIQRTEQGDSAMYLCASSLGTDGYTFGSGTRLTVV.

This clonotype was recorded at least ten times. The V gene is TRBV7-8, the J gene TRBJ2-3, with D perhaps matching TRBD2 (6 bases). The germline V gene has CDR1 SGHVS and CDR2 FQNEAQ. The CDR3 is 16 amino acids. V shed 3 bases and J shed 2 bases, with 15 bases lying between them. CDR3 bases: TGTGCCAGCAGCTTGATAAGGGACTTCAACACAGATACGCAGTATTTT. The encoded protein is CASSLIRDFNTDTQYF.

This clonotype was seen ten or more times. The chain carries TRBV20-1 and TRBJ1-2; weak D call: TRBD1 (5 bases). Germline CDR1 DFQATT, CDR2 SNEGSKA (reference sequence). The CDR3 length is 13 residues. Trimming removed 4 bases at V and 7 bases at J, with 16 bases between. CDR3 bases: TGCAGTGCTACCGAGGGGATTCTGGGTGGCTACACCTTC. This codes for CSATEGILGGYTF.

This clonotype turned up a few times. The genes are TRBV3-1 and TRBJ2-3, with D possibly being TRBD2 (6 bases). The CDR3 loop spans 17 amino acids. Germline V lookup: CDR1 LGHDT, CDR2 YNNKEL (reference sequence). V was trimmed by 1 base and J by 0 bases, leaving 14 bases between them. The DNA for the CDR3 is TGTGCCAGCAGCCAAGTGGCTCGCGGGGCTAGCACAGATACGCAGTATTTT. Amino acids: CASSQVARGASTDTQYF.

This chain links TRBV7-2 with TRBJ2-2; 8 bases match TRBD2. The CDR3 covers 16 residues. CDR1 and CDR2 from the germline V gene are SGHTA and FQGNSA. V lost 2 bases, J lost 4 bases, and 6 bases stayed unmatched. This CDR3 reads CASSLWRGAGTGELFF. The CDR3 region has the DNA TGTGCCAGCAGCTTATGGCGGGGGGCCGGCACCGGGGAGCTGTTTTTT.

In this sample, this clonotype turned up a few times. The chain combines TRBV5-1 with TRBJ2-3, with D perhaps matching TRBD2 (5 bases). This CDR3 has 16 amino acids. The V end lost 0 bases, the J end lost 2 bases, and 13 bases lay between the germline ends. CDR1 and CDR2 from the germline V gene are SGHRS and YFSETQ. CDR3 residues: CASSLDPMGATDTQYF. CDR3 DNA sequence: TGCGCCAGCAGCTTGGACCCGATGGGAGCCACAGATACGCAGTATTTT.

This clonotype was detected many times. The rearrangement joins TRBV6-5 to TRBJ2-5; D uncertain. V shed 0 bases and J shed 5 bases, with 13 bases lying between them. The CDR3 is made up of 15 amino acids. Per germline, CDR1 MNHEY and CDR2 SVGAGI. In DNA form, the CDR3 reads TGTGCCAGCAGTTACTCTAACGGGCGTAGGGAGACCCAGTACTTC. It translates to CASSYSNGRRETQYF.

The chain links TRBV7-2 to TRBJ1-4, with D possibly matching TRBD1 (6 bases). V lost 5 bases, J lost 8 bases, and 18 bases lay in between. Germline CDR1 SGHTA, CDR2 FQGNSA. The CDR3 is 15 residues long. In DNA, the CDR3 is TGTGCCAGCAGCCCTCAGGTGGGGGCCATAGAAAAACTGTTTTTT. Translated, it gives CASSPQVGAIEKLFF.

This clonotype was observed many times. The chain recombines TRBV28 with TRBJ2-7; D uncertain. V was clipped by 5 bases and J by 12 bases, with 20 bases between them. Germline assignment: CDR1 MDHEN and CDR2 SYDVKM. This CDR3 contains 13 residues. The CDR3 DNA follows: TGTGCCAGCAGTCCAGAATTACCCTACGTTCGGTACTTC. It specifies CASSPELPYVRYF.

This clonotype was recorded many times. The rearrangement uses TRBV6-5 and TRBJ2-7, with D possibly being TRBD2 (5 bases). The CDR3 length is 15 residues. Trimming stripped 0 bases from V and 0 bases from J, with 9 bases between. From germline, CDR1 is MNHEY and CDR2 SVGAGI. DNA for the CDR3: TGTGCCAGCAGTTACTCGAGAGGGAGCTCCTACGAGCAGTACTTC. Protein sequence: CASSYSRGSSYEQYF.